Listed below are T cell receptor beta chains from one sample, sequenced in a study of graft-versus-host responses after intestinal transplantation. The antigens for these receptors are not known. Sequenced by immunoSEQ multiplex PCR; TCRdb stores in-frame clones only, minus some. The sample records just under 90,000 clones, 83% being singletons. Source: unstimulated CD8+ T cells sorted from spleen or lymph node cells, taken before intestinal transplant. The receptors here all came from a human donor who received an intestinal transplant. CDR3s include the opening cysteine and the closing phenylalanine or tryptophan. The D gene is left open where the match is weak. Clone size appears in some rows only: once, few, many, or a class for an expanded clone.

TRBV6-1,NA,TRBJ2-3,14,NA,TGTGCCAGCAGTGATGGGGGTAGCCCAGATACGCAGTATTTT,CASSDGGSPDTQYF
TRBV5-4,NA,TRBJ2-3,12,NA,TGTGCCAGCAGCTTTTTCTCAGATACGCAGTATTTT,CASSFFSDTQYF
TRBV4-1,TRBD2,TRBJ2-3,15,few,TGCGCCAGCAGCCTTCTTAGCGGGAGCACAGATACGCAGTATTTT,CASSLLSGSTDTQYF
TRBV4-1,NA,TRBJ2-7,14,NA,TGCGCCAGCAGCCAATTTGCAGGGTTACACGAGCAGTACTTC,CASSQFAGLHEQYF
TRBV5-1,TRBD2,TRBJ2-1,14,NA,TGCGCCAGCGGCGAACTAGCGGGAGGACGTGAGCAGTTCTTC,CASGELAGGREQFF
TRBV7-3,NA,TRBJ2-3,13,NA,TGTGCCAGCAGCTTGGGATTTACAGATACGCAGTATTTT,CASSLGFTDTQYF
TRBV14,TRBD1,TRBJ2-2,12,NA,TGTGCCTCGGACAGGGGTACCGGGGAGCTGTTTTTT,CASDRGTGELFF
TRBV25-1,NA,TRBJ2-1,11,NA,TGTGCCAGCAGTGAAGGGGAGCCCCCTGTCTTC,CASSEGEPPVF
TRBV4-1,TRBD1,TRBJ2-2,17,NA,TGCGCCAGCAGCCAAGAGCCCGGGACAGGGAACACCGGGGAGCTGTTTTTT,CASSQEPGTGNTGELFF
TRBV7-3,NA,TRBJ2-3,16,NA,TGTGCCAGCAGCTTAGTCGGCGGGGATCTCACAGATACGCAGTATTTT,CASSLVGGDLTDTQYF
TRBV28,TRBD2,TRBJ2-1,16,NA,TGTGCCAGCAGTTTTTCCGTGATAGCGGGTAACAATGAGCAGTTCTTC,CASSFSVIAGNNEQFF
TRBV6-5,NA,TRBJ2-2,14,NA,TGTGCCAGCAGTGAAGTGGGGGACACCGGGGAGCTGTTTTTT,CASSEVGDTGELFF
TRBV7-3,NA,TRBJ2-7,15,NA,TGTGCCAGCAGCTTAGACCCCGGAGGCCCCTACGAGCAGTACTTC,CASSLDPGGPYEQYF
TRBV25-1,NA,TRBJ1-2,18,NA,TGTGCCAGCAGTGAATACTTTGAGCCGGAGCCCACTAACTATGGCTACACCTTC,CASSEYFEPEPTNYGYTF
TRBV7-9,NA,TRBJ2-5,16,NA,TGTGCCAGCAGCCCCGAGGCTGAGACCCCAGAGGAGACCCAGTACTTC,CASSPEAETPEETQYF
TRBV25-1,NA,TRBJ2-7,13,NA,TGTGCCAGCAAATCGCAGGGATCCTACGAGCAGTACTTC,CASKSQGSYEQYF
TRBV6-6,NA,TRBJ2-1,14,NA,TGTGCCAGCAGTTACTCGATCGCAGGTAGTGAGCAGTTCTTC,CASSYSIAGSEQFF
TRBV6-5,NA,TRBJ2-7,16,NA,TGTGCCAGCAGTTACACGAACCGGGACATCGCCTACGAGCAGTACTTC,CASSYTNRDIAYEQYF
TRBV6-4,NA,TRBJ2-2,13,NA,TGTGCCAGCAGTGACACGAACACCGGGGAGCTGTTTTTT,CASSDTNTGELFF
TRBV5-7,NA,TRBJ2-2,15,NA,TGTGCCAGCAGTTTTACAGGGCCTAACACCGGGGAGCTGTTTTTT,CASSFTGPNTGELFF
TRBV5-1,NA,TRBJ1-2,13,NA,TGCGCCAGCAGCTTCAGGGGAAACTATGGCTACACCTTC,CASSFRGNYGYTF
TRBV4-1,TRBD1,TRBJ2-7,14,few,TGCGCCAGCAGCGCCGGGACAGGGATAGACGAGCAGTACTTC,CASSAGTGIDEQYF
TRBV11-2,NA,TRBJ2-7,13,NA,TGTGCCAGCAGCTTAGGGTTAGCATTCGAGCAGTACTTC,CASSLGLAFEQYF
TRBV15,NA,TRBJ1-2,14,few,TGTGCCACCAGCAGTGGGGGTCAGGGCCGGGGCTACACCTTC,CATSSGGQGRGYTF
TRBV10-3,NA,TRBJ2-7,17,NA,TGTGCCATCAGTGAGTCGAGGCCCGTCAGGCCACCCTACGAGCAGTACTTC,CAISESRPVRPPYEQYF
TRBV4-1,NA,TRBJ1-5,15,NA,TGCGCCAGCAGCCAAGAATTTCCAGGGTGGCAGCCCCAGCATTTT,CASSQEFPGWQPQHF
TRBV19,NA,TRBJ1-2,15,NA,TGTGCCAGTAGTATAGGGGGACGACCGGTATATGGCTACACCTTC,CASSIGGRPVYGYTF